The rows below give T cell receptor beta chains drawn from one sample of a study of blood T cell repertoires in COVID-19. Libraries were prepared by immunoSEQ multiplex PCR; TCRdb keeps only in-frame clonotypes and omits some of them. The table shows some 200,000 clones, with roughly 94% occurring only once. The specimen was peripheral blood. These receptors came from a man aged 30 to 45 with acute or convalescent COVID-19. Each CDR3 is given with its conserved first and last residue. The D gene is left open where the match is weak. Clone size appears in some rows only: once, few, many, or a class for an expanded clone.

CDR3 DNA: TGTGCCAGCAGTTTCACAGGGGAGGTAGGCAATCAGCCCCAGCATTTT
CDR3 protein: CASSFTGEVGNQPQHF
J gene: TRBJ1-5
V gene: TRBV27
clone size: -
D gene: TRBD1

CDR3 DNA: TGTGCCAGTAGTACAACTGCTCGGGGCACCGGGGAGCTGTTTTTT
CDR3 protein: CASSTTARGTGELFF
J gene: TRBJ2-2
V gene: TRBV19
clone size: -
D gene: -

CDR3 DNA: TGTGCCAGTAGTAACTTCGGAGATGAAGCTTTCTTT
CDR3 protein: CASSNFGDEAFF
J gene: TRBJ1-1
V gene: TRBV19
clone size: -
D gene: -

CDR3 DNA: TGTGCCAGAATGGATACTACCTCCTATAATTCACCCCTCCACTTT
CDR3 protein: CARMDTTSYNSPLHF
J gene: TRBJ1-6
V gene: TRBV3-1/TRBV3-2
clone size: few
D gene: -

CDR3 DNA: TGTGCCAGTAGTATGGCAAATTCACCCCTCCACTTT
CDR3 protein: CASSMANSPLHF
J gene: TRBJ1-6
V gene: TRBV19
clone size: -
D gene: -

CDR3 DNA: TGCGCCAGCAGCCAAGATCCCAGGATTCAAGAGACCCAGTACTTC
CDR3 protein: CASSQDPRIQETQYF
J gene: TRBJ2-5
V gene: TRBV4-1
clone size: -
D gene: -

CDR3 DNA: TGTGCCAGCAGTTACCGGCTAGCGGGAGGGGAGAATGAGCAGTTCTTC
CDR3 protein: CASSYRLAGGENEQFF
J gene: TRBJ2-1
V gene: TRBV6-5
clone size: -
D gene: TRBD2

CDR3 DNA: TGCGCCAGCAGCTTGAACGGGTGGGGTACAGGGTACACCTTC
CDR3 protein: CASSLNGWGTGYTF
J gene: TRBJ1-2
V gene: TRBV5-1
clone size: -
D gene: -

CDR3 DNA: TGTGCCAGCAGTTTGAACAGGGGTGGAGGTACTGAAGCTTTCTTT
CDR3 protein: CASSLNRGGGTEAFF
J gene: TRBJ1-1
V gene: TRBV27
clone size: -
D gene: TRBD1

CDR3 DNA: TGTGCCAGCAGATCCGGGACAGGTTCTGGCAATCAGCCCCAGCATTTT
CDR3 protein: CASRSGTGSGNQPQHF
J gene: TRBJ1-5
V gene: TRBV7-3
clone size: -
D gene: TRBD1

CDR3 DNA: TGTGCCAGCAGCCGTTTCGGGACTGCCACCGGGGAGCTGTTTTTT
CDR3 protein: CASSRFGTATGELFF
J gene: TRBJ2-2
V gene: TRBV7-9
clone size: -
D gene: -

CDR3 DNA: TGTGCCAGTAGTAGAAGGACAGGGGGCATAAACAATGAGCAGTTCTTC
CDR3 protein: CASSRRTGGINNEQFF
J gene: TRBJ2-1
V gene: TRBV19
clone size: -
D gene: TRBD1

CDR3 DNA: TGTGCCAGTAGTTCGCCGACAGATTTAAATGGCTACACCTTC
CDR3 protein: CASSSPTDLNGYTF
J gene: TRBJ1-2
V gene: TRBV19
clone size: -
D gene: -

CDR3 DNA: TGTGCCAGCAGCCGAACGACCCAAGGAGCCGAAGCTTTCTTT
CDR3 protein: CASSRTTQGAEAFF
J gene: TRBJ1-1
V gene: TRBV4-2
clone size: once
D gene: -

CDR3 DNA: TGTGCCATAAAACAGGGCGGCAACTATGGCTACACCTTC
CDR3 protein: CAIKQGGNYGYTF
J gene: TRBJ1-2
V gene: TRBV2
clone size: once
D gene: -

CDR3 DNA: TGTGCCAGCAGCGCTGAAGCGACAGGCCGGGGCTACACCTTC
CDR3 protein: CASSAEATGRGYTF
J gene: TRBJ1-2
V gene: TRBV7-2
clone size: -
D gene: -

CDR3 DNA: TGTGCCAGCAGCCCGGGACTAGCGGGGGCTCGCGGGGAGCTGTTTTTT
CDR3 protein: CASSPGLAGARGELFF
J gene: TRBJ2-2
V gene: TRBV13
clone size: few
D gene: TRBD2

CDR3 DNA: TGTGCCAGCAGCGGACAGGGTAACGCTGAAGCTTTCTTT
CDR3 protein: CASSGQGNAEAFF
J gene: TRBJ1-1
V gene: TRBV7-9
clone size: -
D gene: TRBD1

CDR3 DNA: TGCGCCAGCAGCTTGGCGGGAGGGGTTGAGCAGTTCTTC
CDR3 protein: CASSLAGGVEQFF
J gene: TRBJ2-1
V gene: TRBV5-1
clone size: -
D gene: TRBD2

CDR3 DNA: TGTGCCAGCAGCGTAGGGGGCCGAGTCACCGGGGAGCTGTTTTTT
CDR3 protein: CASSVGGRVTGELFF
J gene: TRBJ2-2
V gene: TRBV9
clone size: -
D gene: -

CDR3 DNA: TGCAGCGTTTTTCAGGGTATCCCTGAAGCTTTCTTT
CDR3 protein: CSVFQGIPEAFF
J gene: TRBJ1-1
V gene: TRBV29-1
clone size: -
D gene: -

CDR3 DNA: TGTGCCAGCAGTTTGGGGCAGGAGTTGATGCAGTACTTC
CDR3 protein: CASSLGQELMQYF
J gene: TRBJ2-7
V gene: TRBV28
clone size: -
D gene: -

CDR3 DNA: TGTGCCAGCAATCTTAGTGGTGGCGGGGAGCTGTTTTTT
CDR3 protein: CASNLSGGGELFF
J gene: TRBJ2-2
V gene: TRBV21-1
clone size: once
D gene: -

CDR3 DNA: TGTGCCAGCTCACCACCGGGACTTCCATACACCGGGGAGCTGTTTTTT
CDR3 protein: CASSPPGLPYTGELFF
J gene: TRBJ2-2
V gene: TRBV18
clone size: -
D gene: -

CDR3 DNA: TGTGCCAGCAGTGCAGGGGTTAATTCACCCCTCCACTTT
CDR3 protein: CASSAGVNSPLHF
J gene: TRBJ1-6
V gene: TRBV28
clone size: -
D gene: -

CDR3 DNA: TGTGCCAGCAGTGAAGGAGGACAGGGGAGGACCCAGCATTTT
CDR3 protein: CASSEGGQGRTQHF
J gene: TRBJ1-5
V gene: TRBV6-1
clone size: -
D gene: TRBD1

CDR3 DNA: TGTGCCAGCAGCTTTTCGGGAGCGGTCACAGATACGCAGTATTTT
CDR3 protein: CASSFSGAVTDTQYF
J gene: TRBJ2-3
V gene: TRBV9
clone size: -
D gene: -

CDR3 DNA: TGTGCCAGCAGCGCTCGTCAGGGGGCCTACGAGCAGTACTTC
CDR3 protein: CASSARQGAYEQYF
J gene: TRBJ2-7
V gene: TRBV13
clone size: -
D gene: TRBD1

CDR3 DNA: TGTGCCAGCAGCGCTGGACAGAGGCAAGAGACCCAGTACTTC
CDR3 protein: CASSAGQRQETQYF
J gene: TRBJ2-5
V gene: TRBV9
clone size: -
D gene: -

CDR3 DNA: TGTGCCAGCAGCTCCGATCTAGCGCCTGGGGCCAACGTCCTGACTTTC
CDR3 protein: CASSSDLAPGANVLTF
J gene: TRBJ2-6
V gene: TRBV2
clone size: -
D gene: -

CDR3 DNA: TGCGCCAGCAGTCGACTAGCGGGGGGGCCAGATACGCAGTATTTT
CDR3 protein: CASSRLAGGPDTQYF
J gene: TRBJ2-3
V gene: TRBV5-1
clone size: -
D gene: TRBD2

CDR3 DNA: TGTGCCAGCAGCTTGGCCGGGGGTGAGGTAAACGAGCAGTACTTC
CDR3 protein: CASSLAGGEVNEQYF
J gene: TRBJ2-7
V gene: TRBV5-6
clone size: -
D gene: -

CDR3 DNA: TGTGCCAGCAAAAACGACAGGGGCCAGCCCCAGCATTTT
CDR3 protein: CASKNDRGQPQHF
J gene: TRBJ1-5
V gene: TRBV28
clone size: -
D gene: TRBD1

CDR3 DNA: TGCGCCAGCAGCCAAGATCCCCTTGTACCGGGAAGCTCCTACAATGAGCAGTTCTTC
CDR3 protein: CASSQDPLVPGSSYNEQFF
J gene: TRBJ2-1
V gene: TRBV4-1
clone size: -
D gene: -

CDR3 DNA: TGTGCCAGCAGATCCACGGGGGATACGCAGTATTTT
CDR3 protein: CASRSTGDTQYF
J gene: TRBJ2-3
V gene: TRBV12-3/TRBV12-4
clone size: -
D gene: -

CDR3 DNA: TGTGCCAGCAGCCAAGATATTGACAGGGGACTTGGGAAACTGTTTTTT
CDR3 protein: CASSQDIDRGLGKLFF
J gene: TRBJ1-4
V gene: TRBV3-1/TRBV3-2
clone size: -
D gene: TRBD1

CDR3 DNA: TGTGCCACCAGCAGAGATCTCTCGGCAGACTATAGCAATCAGCCCCAGCATTTT
CDR3 protein: CATSRDLSADYSNQPQHF
J gene: TRBJ1-5
V gene: TRBV15
clone size: -
D gene: -

CDR3 DNA: TGTGCCAGCAGCTTACGGCGTGGGAGGGGGTTTAACAATGAGCAGTTCTTC
CDR3 protein: CASSLRRGRGFNNEQFF
J gene: TRBJ2-1
V gene: TRBV11-2
clone size: -
D gene: -

CDR3 DNA: TGTGCCATCAGTGACGTTCAGGGTGAAAAACTGTTTTTT
CDR3 protein: CAISDVQGEKLFF
J gene: TRBJ1-4
V gene: TRBV10-3
clone size: -
D gene: -

CDR3 DNA: TGTGCCAGCAGACCCCACTGGCAAGAGACCCAGTACTTC
CDR3 protein: CASRPHWQETQYF
J gene: TRBJ2-5
V gene: TRBV27
clone size: -
D gene: -

CDR3 DNA: TGTGCCAGTCGTCAGGGAGGGAATGAAAAACTGTTTTTT
CDR3 protein: CASRQGGNEKLFF
J gene: TRBJ1-4
V gene: TRBV19
clone size: -
D gene: -

CDR3 DNA: TGTGCCAGCAGTTCTCTTGGACAGGTAACCGAGCAGTACTTC
CDR3 protein: CASSSLGQVTEQYF
J gene: TRBJ2-7
V gene: TRBV28
clone size: -
D gene: TRBD1

CDR3 DNA: TGTGCCAGCAGCTCCCGCCTTGGGGGGGGGCGACGCGAGCAGTACTTC
CDR3 protein: CASSSRLGGGRREQYF
J gene: TRBJ2-7
V gene: TRBV11-2
clone size: -
D gene: -